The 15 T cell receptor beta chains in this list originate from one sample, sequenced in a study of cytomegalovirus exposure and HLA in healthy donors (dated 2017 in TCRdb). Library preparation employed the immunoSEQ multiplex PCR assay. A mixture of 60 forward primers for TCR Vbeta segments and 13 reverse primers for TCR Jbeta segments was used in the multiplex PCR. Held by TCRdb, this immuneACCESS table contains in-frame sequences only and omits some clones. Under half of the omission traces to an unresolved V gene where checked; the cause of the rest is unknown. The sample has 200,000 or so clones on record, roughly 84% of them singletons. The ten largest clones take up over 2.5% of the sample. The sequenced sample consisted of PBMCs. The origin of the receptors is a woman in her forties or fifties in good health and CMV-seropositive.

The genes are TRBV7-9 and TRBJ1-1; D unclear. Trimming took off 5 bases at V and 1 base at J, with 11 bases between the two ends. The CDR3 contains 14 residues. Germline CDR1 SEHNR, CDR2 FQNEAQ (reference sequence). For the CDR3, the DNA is TGTGCCAGCAGCCCCAAGTGGGCGAACACTGAAGCTTTCTTT. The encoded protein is CASSPKWANTEAFF.

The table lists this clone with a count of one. The CDR3 protein is CASSIPSGGAGEQFF. The CDR3 DNA reads as TGTGCCAGCAGTATACCTAGCGGGGGGGCCGGCGAGCAGTTCTTC. This chain uses TRBV2 with TRBJ2-1; the match to TRBD2 covers 12 bases. The CDR3 totals 15 residues. Germline CDR1 is SNHLY and CDR2 is FYNNEI. With 5 bases clipped from V and 10 bases from J, the junction kept 9 bases outside the gene matches.

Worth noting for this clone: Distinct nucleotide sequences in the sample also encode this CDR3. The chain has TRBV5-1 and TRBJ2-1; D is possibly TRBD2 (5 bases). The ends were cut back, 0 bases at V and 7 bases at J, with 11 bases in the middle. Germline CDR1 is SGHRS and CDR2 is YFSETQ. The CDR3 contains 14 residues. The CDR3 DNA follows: TGCGCCAGCAGCTTGGGAGGGCTAGGAAATGAGCAGTTCTTC. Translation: CASSLGGLGNEQFF.

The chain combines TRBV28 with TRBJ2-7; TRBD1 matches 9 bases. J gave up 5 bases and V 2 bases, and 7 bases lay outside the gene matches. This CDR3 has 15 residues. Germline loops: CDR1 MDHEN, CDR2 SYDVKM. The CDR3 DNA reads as TGTGCCAGCAGTTTAAGGGGGACAGGGTCAAACGAGCAGTACTTC. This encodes CASSLRGTGSNEQYF.

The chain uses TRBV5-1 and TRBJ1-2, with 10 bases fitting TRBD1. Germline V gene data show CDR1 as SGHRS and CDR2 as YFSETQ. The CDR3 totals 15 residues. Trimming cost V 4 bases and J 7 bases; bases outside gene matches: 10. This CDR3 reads CASSPGQGTLSGYTF. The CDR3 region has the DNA TGCGCCAGCAGCCCGGGACAGGGGACCCTTAGTGGCTACACCTTC.

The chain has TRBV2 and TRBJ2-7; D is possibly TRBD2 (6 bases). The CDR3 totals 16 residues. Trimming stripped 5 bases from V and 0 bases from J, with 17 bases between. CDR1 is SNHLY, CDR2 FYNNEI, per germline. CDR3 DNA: TGTGCCAGCAGTTTCAACCGGGACTCGAGCTCCTACGAGCAGTACTTC. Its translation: CASSFNRDSSSYEQYF.

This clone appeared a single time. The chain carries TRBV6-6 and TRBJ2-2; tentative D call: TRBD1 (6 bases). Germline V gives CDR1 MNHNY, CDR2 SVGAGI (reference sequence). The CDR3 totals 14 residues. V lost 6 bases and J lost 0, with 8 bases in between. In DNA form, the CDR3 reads TGTGCCAGCAGGGGACAAACGAACACCGGGGAGCTGTTTTTT. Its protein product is CASRGQTNTGELFF.

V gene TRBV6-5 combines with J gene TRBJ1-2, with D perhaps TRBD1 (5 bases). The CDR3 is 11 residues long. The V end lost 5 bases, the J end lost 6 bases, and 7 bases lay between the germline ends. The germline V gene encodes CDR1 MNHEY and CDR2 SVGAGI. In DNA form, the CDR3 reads TGTGCCAGCAGTACCAGGGATGGCTACACCTTC. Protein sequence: CASSTRDGYTF.

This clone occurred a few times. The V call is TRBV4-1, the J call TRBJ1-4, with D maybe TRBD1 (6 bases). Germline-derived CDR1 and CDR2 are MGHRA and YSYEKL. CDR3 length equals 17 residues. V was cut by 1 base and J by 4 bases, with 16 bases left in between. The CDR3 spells CASSQGRGPGVNEKLFF. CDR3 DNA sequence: TGCGCCAGCAGCCAAGGAAGAGGACCAGGGGTTAATGAAAAACTGTTTTTT.

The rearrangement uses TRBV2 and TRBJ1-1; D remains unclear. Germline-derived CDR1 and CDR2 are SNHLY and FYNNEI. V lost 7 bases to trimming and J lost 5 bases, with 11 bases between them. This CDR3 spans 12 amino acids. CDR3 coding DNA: TGTGCCAGCACCCTCTCAGCGACTGAAGCTTTCTTT. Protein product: CASTLSATEAFF.

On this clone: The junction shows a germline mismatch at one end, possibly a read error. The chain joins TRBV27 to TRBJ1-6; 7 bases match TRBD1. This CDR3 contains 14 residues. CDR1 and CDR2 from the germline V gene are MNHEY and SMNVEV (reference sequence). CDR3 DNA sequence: TGTGCCAGCAGTGTACAGGGGCAAAATTCACTCCTCCACTTT. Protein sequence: CASSVQGQNSLLHF.

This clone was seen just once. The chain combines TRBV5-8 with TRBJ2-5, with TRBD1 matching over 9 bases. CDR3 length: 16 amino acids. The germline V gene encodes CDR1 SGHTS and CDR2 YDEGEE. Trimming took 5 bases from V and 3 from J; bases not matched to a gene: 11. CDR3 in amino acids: CASRQVPGQGKETQYF. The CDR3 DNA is TGTGCCAGCAGGCAAGTCCCGGGACAGGGAAAAGAGACCCAGTACTTC.

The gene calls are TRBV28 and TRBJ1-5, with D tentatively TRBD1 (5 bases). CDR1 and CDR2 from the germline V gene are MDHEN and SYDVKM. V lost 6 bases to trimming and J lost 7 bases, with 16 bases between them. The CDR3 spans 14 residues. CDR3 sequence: CASRGGGTGQPQHF. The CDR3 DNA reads TGTGCCAGCAGAGGCGGGGGGACCGGACAGCCCCAGCATTTT.

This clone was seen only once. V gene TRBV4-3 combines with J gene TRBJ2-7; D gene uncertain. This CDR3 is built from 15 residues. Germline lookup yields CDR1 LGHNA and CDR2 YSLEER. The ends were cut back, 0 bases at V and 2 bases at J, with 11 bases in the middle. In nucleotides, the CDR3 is TGCGCCAGCAGCCAAGAATGGTATGGCCCCTACGAGCAGTACTTC. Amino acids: CASSQEWYGPYEQYF.

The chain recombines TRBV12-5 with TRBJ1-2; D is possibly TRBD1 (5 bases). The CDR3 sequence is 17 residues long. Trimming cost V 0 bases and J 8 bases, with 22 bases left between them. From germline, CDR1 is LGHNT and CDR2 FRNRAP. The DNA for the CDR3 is TGTGCTAGTGGTTTGGTAGTGGGGGGGACGGATGTGTCGGGCTACACCTTC. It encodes CASGLVVGGTDVSGYTF.